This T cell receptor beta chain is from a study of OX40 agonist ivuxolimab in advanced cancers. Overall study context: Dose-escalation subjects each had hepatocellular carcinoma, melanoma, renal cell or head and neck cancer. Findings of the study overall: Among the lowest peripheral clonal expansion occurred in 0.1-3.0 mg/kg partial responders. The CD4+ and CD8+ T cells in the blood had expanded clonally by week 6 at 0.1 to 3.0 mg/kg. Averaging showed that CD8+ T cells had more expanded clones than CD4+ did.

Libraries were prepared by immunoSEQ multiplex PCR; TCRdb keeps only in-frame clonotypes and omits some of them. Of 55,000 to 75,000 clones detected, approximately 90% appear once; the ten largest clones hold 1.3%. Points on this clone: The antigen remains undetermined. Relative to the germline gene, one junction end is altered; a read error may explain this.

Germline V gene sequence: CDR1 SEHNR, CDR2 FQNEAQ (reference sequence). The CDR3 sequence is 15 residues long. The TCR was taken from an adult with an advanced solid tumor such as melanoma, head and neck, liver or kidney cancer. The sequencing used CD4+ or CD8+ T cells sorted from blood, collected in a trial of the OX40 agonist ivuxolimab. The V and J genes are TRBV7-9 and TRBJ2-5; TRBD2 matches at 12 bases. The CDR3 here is CASSLAGGPGETQYF. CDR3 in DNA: TGTGCCAGCAGCCTAGCGGGAGGGCCGGGGGAGACCCAGTACTTC.